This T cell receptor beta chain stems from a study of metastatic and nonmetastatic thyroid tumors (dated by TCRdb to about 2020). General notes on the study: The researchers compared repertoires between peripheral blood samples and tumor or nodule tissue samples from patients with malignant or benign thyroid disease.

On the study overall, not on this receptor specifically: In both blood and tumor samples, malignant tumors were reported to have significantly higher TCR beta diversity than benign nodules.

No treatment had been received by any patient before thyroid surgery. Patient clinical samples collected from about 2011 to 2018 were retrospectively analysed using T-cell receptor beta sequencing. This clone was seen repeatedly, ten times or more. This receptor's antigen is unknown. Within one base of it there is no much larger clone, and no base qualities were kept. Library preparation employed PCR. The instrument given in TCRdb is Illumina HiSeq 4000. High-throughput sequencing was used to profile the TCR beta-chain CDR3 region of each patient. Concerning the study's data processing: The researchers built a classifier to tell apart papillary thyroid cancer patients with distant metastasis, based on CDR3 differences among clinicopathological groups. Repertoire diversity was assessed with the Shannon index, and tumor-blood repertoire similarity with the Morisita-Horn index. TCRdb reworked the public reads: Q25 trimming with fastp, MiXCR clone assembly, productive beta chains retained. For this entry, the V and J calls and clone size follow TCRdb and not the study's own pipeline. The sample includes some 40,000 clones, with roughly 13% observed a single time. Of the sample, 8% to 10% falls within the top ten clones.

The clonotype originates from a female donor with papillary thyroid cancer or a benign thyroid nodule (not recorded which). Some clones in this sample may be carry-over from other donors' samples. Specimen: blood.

The nucleotide sequence reads as follows: TGTGCCAGCAGTTTACTGGTTTGGTCTAGCGGCGAGCAGTACTTC. Translated, this gives CASSLLVWSSGEQYF. The rearrangement joined TRBV28 to TRBJ2-7; TRBD2 aligns with 7 central bases. Via the germline V gene, CDR1 is MDHEN and CDR2 SYDVKM. Germline trimming: 2 bases from V, 6 bases from J; junction bases outside gene matches: 10. Taken from cysteine to phenylalanine, the CDR3 has 15 residues. The DNA shown is the 45-base CDR3, in frame from base 1.